The source of this T cell receptor (beta chain) is a study of shared clonotypes between healthy human individuals. The CDR3 spans 17 residues. In the original workflow: ImmunoSEQ supplied junction-only sequences lacking quality scores, so filtering was different. Assay used: immunoSEQ multiplex PCR; TCRdb lists only in-frame clones, some missing. V, J and clone size were drawn from that table, and D and trimming were deduced from the DNA. The data show about 2 million clones, about 95% seen once. CD45RO-negative CD8 cells positively selected for CCR7 made up the naive population, which excluded terminally differentiated effector memory CD45RA+ cells.

The sequence derives from a man between 18 and 35 years old in good health. Sequencing input: naive CD8+ T cells sorted from blood. The chain recombines TRBV12-2 with TRBJ2-5; the DNA was not used to check the table's D call, TRBD1. TRBV12-2 is tagged as a pseudogene. The CDR3 coding sequence is TGTGCAAGTCGGCCCGGGGACACGCTCATGGGGCAAGAGACCCAGTACTTC. It encodes CASRPGDTLMGQETQYF.